The T cell receptor beta chain under discussion was sequenced for a study of cytomegalovirus exposure and HLA in healthy donors. The CDR3 has 18 residues. Germline CDR1 MDHEN, CDR2 SYDVKM. V lost 8 bases and J 0 bases, leaving 23 bases between the germline ends. The PCR contained 60 Vbeta and 13 Jbeta primers. Profiling relied on immunoSEQ multiplex PCR, and the TCRdb table lists in-frame clones only, not all of them. This table has fewer than 250,000 clones, 70% to 75% appearing once. The chain carries TRBV28 and TRBJ2-4; D remains ambiguous. Specimen: PBMCs. The clonotype comes from a woman aged 25 to 39 in good health and CMV-seropositive. The CDR3 here is CASSPFDLADLAKNIQYF. Written as DNA, the CDR3 is TGTGCCAGCTCCCCTTTTGACTTGGCAGATCTAGCCAAAAACATTCAGTACTTC. Supplemented by reference TRBV28 and TRBJ2-4, the full variable domain reads DVKVTQSSRYLVKRTGEKVFLECVQDMDHENMFWYRQDPGLGLRLIYFSYDVKMKEKGDIPEGYSVSREKKERFSLILESASTNQTSMYLCASSPFDLADLAKNIQYFGAGTRLSVL.